Listed below are T cell receptor beta chains from one sample, sequenced in a study of identical twins. TCRdb re-called the 5' RACE reads through MiXCR, storing one row per CDR3 protein. This table has around 1.7 million distinct CDR3 sequences, more than 30% appearing once. The source material was cord blood. All receptors derive from a newborn girl in good health. Each CDR3 is given with its conserved first and last residue. D genes are given only for firm matches. Clone size appears in some rows only: once, few, many, or a class for an expanded clone.

D gene,clone size,V gene,CDR3 protein
TRBD2,.,TRBV13,CASSSQRGEQFF
.,.,TRBV20-1,CSARELRSGANVLTF
TRBD2,many,TRBV12-3/TRBV12-4,CASSPSGTSGSKFF
TRBD2,.,TRBV29-1,CSVGGLAGGYGYNEQYF
.,.,TRBV24-1,CATSDSTGKGTDTQYF
TRBD2,many,TRBV6-2/TRBV6-3,CASMIAGGLGEQYF
TRBD1,.,TRBV7-9,CASSSTDRETEAFF
.,.,TRBV19,CASSSRTVQFF
.,few,TRBV28,CATLVGGRYNSPLHF
TRBD1,few,TRBV25-1,CASSIQGGENSPLHF